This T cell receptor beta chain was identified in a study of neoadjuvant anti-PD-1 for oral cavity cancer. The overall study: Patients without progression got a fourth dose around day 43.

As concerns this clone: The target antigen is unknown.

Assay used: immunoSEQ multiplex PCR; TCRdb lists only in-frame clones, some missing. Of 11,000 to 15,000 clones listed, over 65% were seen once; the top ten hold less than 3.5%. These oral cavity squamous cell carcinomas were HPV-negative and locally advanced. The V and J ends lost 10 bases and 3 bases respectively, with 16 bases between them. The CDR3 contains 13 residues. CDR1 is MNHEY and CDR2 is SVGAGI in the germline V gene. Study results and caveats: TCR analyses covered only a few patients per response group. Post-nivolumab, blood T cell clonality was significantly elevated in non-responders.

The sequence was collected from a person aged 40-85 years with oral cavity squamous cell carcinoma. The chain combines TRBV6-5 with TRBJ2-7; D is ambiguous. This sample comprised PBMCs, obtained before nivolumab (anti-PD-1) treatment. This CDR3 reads CATTNATFYEQYF. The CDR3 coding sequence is TGTGCCACCACCAATGCAACTTTCTACGAGCAGTACTTC.